This T cell receptor (beta chain) emerged from a study of blood T cell repertoires in COVID-19. As for the study in general: Sources were T cells, B-cell-depleted T cells, or PBMCs; the material itself was cDNA or gDNA.

Two negative PCRs, clearance, or symptom resolution had been documented for recovered Cohort 3 donors. Original methodology: Reference gene primer amplification gave nucleated cell count estimates. Generated by immunoSEQ multiplex PCR, the TCRdb table keeps only in-frame clones and is missing some. V, J and clone size are taken as reported in that table, and D and trimming were inferred from the DNA itself. The sample lists 300,000 to 350,000 clones; around nine tenths were seen once. The specimen was PBMCs or T cells enriched from blood (not recorded which). This clonotype was sampled from a young man who had recovered from COVID-19.

DNA for the CDR3: TGTGCCAGCAGCCCCAGTCCCGGGACAGGGCCCTCTGGAAACACCATATATTTT. Residues: CASSPSPGTGPSGNTIYF. The chain has TRBV3-1 (or the pseudogene TRBV3-2) and TRBJ1-3, with 9 bases fitting TRBD1. This CDR3 region has 18 residues. Germline V gene data show CDR1 as LGHDT and CDR2 as YNNKEL (reference sequence). The ends lost 4 bases at V and 0 bases at J; junction bases unmatched: 10.